The 22 T cell receptor beta chains below were found in one sample sequenced in a study of cytomegalovirus exposure and HLA in healthy donors. Here immunoSEQ multiplex PCR was the method, and the copy in TCRdb shows in-frame clones only, minus some. The data hold 150,000 to 250,000 clones, with roughly 77% observed a single time. Sequencing was done on a sample of PBMCs. These receptors came from a woman in her 30s in good health and CMV-seronegative.

The sample holds one count of this clone. Other DNA sequences in the same sample also yield this CDR3. V is TRBV18 and J is TRBJ1-5; maybe TRBD1 (5 bases). This CDR3 spans 12 amino acids. CDR1 KGHSH and CDR2 LQKENI come from the germline V gene. V was shortened by 5 bases and J by 5 bases, with 7 bases between the two germline ends. The CDR3 nucleotides read TGTGCCAGCTCAGGCAGGGATCAGCCCCAGCATTTT. As protein: CASSGRDQPQHF.

The chain joins TRBV6-6 to TRBJ1-3; D gene uncertain. Germline CDR1 reads MNHNY; CDR2 reads SVGAGI (reference sequence). CDR3 length equals 12 residues. V dropped 4 bases and J dropped 2 bases, with 3 bases sitting between them. The CDR3 loop reads CASSFTGNTIYF. The CDR3 DNA reads as TGTGCCAGCAGTTTCACTGGAAACACCATATATTTT.

The chain combines TRBV5-5 with TRBJ2-7; maybe TRBD2 (5 bases). Germline V gene sequence: CDR1 SGHKS, CDR2 YYEKEE (reference sequence). Deletions cut 4 bases from V and 1 base from J, with 6 bases between. The CDR3 runs 12 residues. CDR3 amino acids: CASSRRSYEQYF. In DNA, the CDR3 is TGTGCCAGCAGCCGGAGGTCCTACGAGCAGTACTTC.

This chain uses TRBV29-1 with TRBJ2-2; D is undetermined. Looked up from germline, CDR1 is SQVTM and CDR2 is ANQGSEA. V was clipped by 5 bases and J by 6 bases, with 13 bases between them. The CDR3 covers 13 residues. CDR3 bases: TGCAGCGTTCAGGATCAACTGGCCGGGGAGCTGTTTTTT. Translating gives CSVQDQLAGELFF.

The chain's CDR3 is CASRHSDSPFSGANVLTF. CDR3 DNA sequence: TGTGCCAGCAGGCACAGCGACAGCCCCTTCTCTGGGGCCAACGTCCTGACTTTC. The V and J genes are TRBV5-4 and TRBJ2-6, with D possibly being TRBD1 (5 bases). Germline-derived CDR1 and CDR2 are SGHNT and YYREEE (reference sequence). V was pared by 5 bases and J by 0 bases, with 18 bases between. The CDR3 extends over 18 amino acids.

This clone was observed a handful of times. The V and J genes are TRBV7-6 and TRBJ1-2, with D unclear. The germline CDR1 and CDR2 sequences are SGHVS and FNYEAQ. The V and J ends lost 6 bases and 0 bases respectively, with 14 bases between them. The CDR3 loop spans 15 amino acids. CDR3: CASSPSAAANYGYTF. As DNA, the CDR3 is TGTGCCAGCAGTCCAAGTGCCGCAGCTAACTATGGCTACACCTTC.

This clone has a single count. The chain employs TRBV7-2 and TRBJ1-2; D gene ambiguous. V was clipped by 3 bases and J by 3 bases, with 5 bases between them. Per the germline V gene, CDR1 is SGHTA and CDR2 is FQGNSA. The CDR3 spans 12 residues. CDR3 residues: CASSLDYYGYTF. DNA of the CDR3: TGTGCCAGCAGCTTGGACTACTATGGCTACACCTTC.

CDR3 in DNA: TGCAGCGTTGGTTCCTCGACGGGAAACTATGGCTACACCTTC. It translates to CSVGSSTGNYGYTF. The chain employs TRBV29-1 and TRBJ1-2; D remains ambiguous. The CDR3 contains 14 residues. V was pared by 4 bases and J by 2 bases, with 14 bases between. Looked up from germline, CDR1 is SQVTM and CDR2 is ANQGSEA.

This chain joins TRBV7-2 and TRBJ2-1, with 12 bases matching TRBD2. The germline V gene has CDR1 SGHTA and CDR2 FQGNSA. This CDR3 region has 15 residues. Trimming at V came to 5 bases and at J to 10 bases, leaving 9 bases not matched to a gene. The chain's CDR3 is CASSLQGLAGGEQFF. The CDR3 DNA reads as TGTGCCAGCAGCCTACAGGGACTAGCGGGTGGAGAGCAGTTCTTC.

At least ten counts were recorded for this clone. This CDR3 is also generated by other DNA sequences in the sample. V gene TRBV6-4 combines with J gene TRBJ2-3; 8 nucleotides match TRBD2. The V gene end was trimmed by 0 bases and the J gene end by 1 base; junction bases not matched to a gene: 0. CDR1 is MRHNA and CDR2 is SNTAGT in the germline V gene. This CDR3 has 15 amino acids. The CDR3 protein is CASSDSSGGTDTQYF. In nucleotides, the CDR3 is TGTGCCAGCAGTGACTCTAGCGGGGGCACAGATACGCAGTATTTT.

The chain couples TRBV4-1 to TRBJ1-5; 7 nucleotides match TRBD1. V dropped 4 bases and J dropped 3; count of bases not matched to a gene: 6. Germline V lookup: CDR1 MGHRA, CDR2 YSYEKL. This CDR3 has 15 amino acids. DNA of the CDR3: TGCGCCAGCAGCCGGGGCGGGACAGACAATCAGCCCCAGCATTTT. This translates into CASSRGGTDNQPQHF.

This chain links TRBV11-2 with TRBJ2-7; D is undetermined. Trimming removed 1 base at V and 0 bases at J, with 10 bases between. The germline V gene has CDR1 SGHAT and CDR2 FQNNGV. The CDR3 consists of 15 residues. CDR3 residues: CASSLVARSSYEQYF. CDR3 DNA: TGTGCCAGCAGCTTAGTAGCCCGGAGCTCCTACGAGCAGTACTTC.

The J gene is TRBJ1-2, the V gene TRBV25-1; a possible D gene is TRBD1 (6 bases). V was clipped by 2 bases and J by 5 bases, with 9 bases between them. The V gene's germline CDR1 is MGHDK and CDR2 SYGVNS. This CDR3 is 13 amino acids long. The CDR3 DNA follows: TGTGCCAGCAGTGAAACAGGGAATTATGGCTACACCTTC. This codes for CASSETGNYGYTF.

The chain links TRBV5-5 to TRBJ1-2, with D possibly TRBD1 on 5 matching bases. This CDR3 has 11 amino acids. V lost 5 bases to trimming and J lost 5 bases, with 7 bases between them. The germline V gene has CDR1 SGHKS and CDR2 YYEKEE (reference sequence). Here the CDR3 reads CASRAGYGYTF. The CDR3 bases are TGTGCCAGCAGGGCAGGGTATGGCTACACCTTC.

The rearrangement uses TRBV5-1 and TRBJ1-1; D call uncertain. The CDR3 covers 13 residues. V gave up 0 bases and J gave up 1 base, with 4 bases separating them. Germline assignment: CDR1 SGHRS and CDR2 YFSETQ. Here the CDR3 DNA reads TGCGCCAGCAGCTTGGAGCCGAACACTGAAGCTTTCTTT. Its protein is CASSLEPNTEAFF.

The chain has TRBV6-5 and TRBJ1-2, with TRBD1 as a possible D gene (6 bases). V was shortened by 7 bases and J by 3 bases, with 15 bases between the two germline ends. Germline values: CDR1 MNHEY, CDR2 SVGAGI. The CDR3 contains 14 residues. The CDR3 DNA reads TGTGCCAGCACCCCAAGGCAGGGGTACTATGGCTACACCTTC. This sequence encodes CASTPRQGYYGYTF.

V usage is TRBV28 and J usage is TRBJ2-7; the D gene is possibly TRBD1 (6 bases). With 7 bases removed from V and 0 bases from J, the gap between germline ends came to 25 bases. This CDR3 has 18 amino acids. Germline V gene sequence: CDR1 MDHEN, CDR2 SYDVKM. This chain's CDR3 is CASTLGARGFKSSYEQYF. CDR3 DNA: TGTGCCAGCACCCTTGGGGCCAGGGGTTTCAAGAGCTCCTACGAGCAGTACTTC.

The genes are TRBV7-7 and TRBJ2-5; 12 nucleotides agree with TRBD2. CDR1 is SSHAT, CDR2 FNYEAQ, per germline (reference sequence). The CDR3 length is 15 residues. With 5 bases clipped from V and 7 bases from J, the junction kept 8 bases outside the gene matches. For the CDR3, the DNA is TGTGCCAGCAGCGCCGGACTAGCGGGGACGGTGACCCAGTACTTC. Protein product: CASSAGLAGTVTQYF.

With respect to this clone: One end of the junction is discordant with germline, which a read error may explain. The V call is TRBV5-4, the J call TRBJ2-1; D is possibly TRBD1 (7 bases). The CDR3 spans 14 residues. CDR1 SGHNT and CDR2 YYREEE come from the germline V gene (reference sequence). The CDR3 DNA is TGTGCCAGCAGCTTACTATCCCAGGGGGGCTCTCAGGTCTTC. It encodes CASSLLSQGGSQVF.

The V and J genes are TRBV4-1 and TRBJ1-2, with D perhaps TRBD1 (5 bases). V lost 1 base and J 4 bases, leaving 13 bases between the germline ends. CDR3 length equals 15 residues. Germline-derived CDR1 and CDR2 are MGHRA and YSYEKL. CDR3 coding DNA: TGCGCCAGCAGCCAAGTGCCCCCAGGGTCCTATGGCTACACCTTC. It specifies CASSQVPPGSYGYTF.

With respect to this clone: The sample contains more than one DNA sequence encoding this CDR3. This chain links TRBV30 with TRBJ2-5; D is perhaps TRBD2 (6 bases). Trimming left V 3 bases short and J 4 bases short, with 9 bases between. The CDR3 is 12 residues long. Germline V gene lookup returns CDR1 GTSNPN and CDR2 SVGIG (reference sequence). This CDR3 reads CAWRGGAETQYF. The CDR3 DNA is TGTGCCTGGAGGGGCGGGGCAGAGACCCAGTACTTC.

This chain joins TRBV25-1 and TRBJ2-1; 8 nucleotides match TRBD2. Trimming removed 1 base from V and 7 bases from J; junction bases left unmatched: 9. The CDR3 contains 16 residues. Germline V CDR1 and CDR2: MGHDK, SYGVNS. CDR3: CASSEWTRRGVNEQFF. The CDR3 DNA reads TGTGCCAGCAGTGAATGGACCCGGCGGGGGGTGAATGAGCAGTTCTTC.